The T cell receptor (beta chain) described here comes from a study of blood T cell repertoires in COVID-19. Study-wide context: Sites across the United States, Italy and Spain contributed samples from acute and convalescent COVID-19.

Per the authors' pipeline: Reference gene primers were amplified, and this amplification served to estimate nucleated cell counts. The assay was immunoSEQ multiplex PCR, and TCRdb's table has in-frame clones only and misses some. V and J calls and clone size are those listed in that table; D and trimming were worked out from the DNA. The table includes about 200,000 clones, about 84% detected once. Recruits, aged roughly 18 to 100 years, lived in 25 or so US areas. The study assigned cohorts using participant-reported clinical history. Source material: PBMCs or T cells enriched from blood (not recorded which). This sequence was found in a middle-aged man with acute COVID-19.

CDR3 in amino acids: CASRKRLAGNSSYEQYF. The DNA of the CDR3 is TGTGCCAGCAGGAAAAGACTAGCGGGCAACAGCTCCTACGAGCAGTACTTC. The rearrangement links TRBV2 to TRBJ2-7; 10 bases align to TRBD2. The CDR3 loop spans 17 amino acids. CDR1 SNHLY and CDR2 FYNNEI come from the germline V gene. Trimming cost V 6 bases and J 0 bases; bases outside gene matches: 11.